This is a list of T cell receptor beta chains from one sample in a study of T cells in Graves' hyperthyroidism and ophthalmopathy. TCRdb called the multiplex PCR reads again in MiXCR, with one record for every CDR3 protein. The data hold hundreds of thousands of distinct CDR3 sequences, with about 20% observed a single time. What was sequenced was blood. The receptor source for this set is a man aged 40-49 years with Graves' ophthalmopathy. The CDR3 runs from the conserved cysteine through the conserved F or W. The D gene is left open where the match is weak. Rows give clone size only sometimes, using once, few, many, or a class for an expanded clone.

j_gene: TRBJ1-5; abundance: few; v_gene: TRBV7-6; d_gene: NA; CDR3nt: TGTGCCAGCAGCTTAAGGGTGGACGAGCCCCAGCATTTT; CDR3aa: CASSLRVDEPQHF
j_gene: TRBJ2-3; abundance: many; v_gene: TRBV30; d_gene: TRBD2; CDR3nt: TGTGCCTGGGGACTAGCGGGGGGGCCTCGAGATACGCAGTATTTT; CDR3aa: CAWGLAGGPRDTQYF
j_gene: TRBJ2-1; abundance: NA; v_gene: TRBV6-1; d_gene: TRBD1; CDR3nt: TGTGCCACGGGACAGCTACGTTACAATGAGCAGTTCTTC; CDR3aa: CATGQLRYNEQFF
j_gene: TRBJ2-7; abundance: NA; v_gene: TRBV5-1; d_gene: TRBD2; CDR3nt: TGCGCCAGCAGCTTGGGTCTAGCGGGGGCCAAAGGTGGGTCATACGAGCAGTACTTC; CDR3aa: CASSLGLAGAKGGSYEQYF
j_gene: TRBJ2-1; abundance: NA; v_gene: TRBV11-2; d_gene: NA; CDR3nt: TGTGCCAGCAGCATTCAAGTAGTGAATGAGCAGTTCTTC; CDR3aa: CASSIQVVNEQFF
j_gene: TRBJ1-5; abundance: many; v_gene: TRBV30; d_gene: NA; CDR3nt: TGTGCCTGGAGTGACGACAGGACCTATAGCAATCAGCCCCAGCATTTT; CDR3aa: CAWSDDRTYSNQPQHF
j_gene: TRBJ1-2; abundance: few; v_gene: TRBV2; d_gene: NA; CDR3nt: TGTGCCAGCAGTCCGATCGCCCCCCAGGAAAGGGATGGCTACACCTTC; CDR3aa: CASSPIAPQERDGYTF
j_gene: TRBJ2-2; abundance: few; v_gene: TRBV5-4; d_gene: NA; CDR3nt: TGTGCCAGCAGCTTGGGGCAAGCGGAGGGCACCGGGGAGCTGTTTTTT; CDR3aa: CASSLGQAEGTGELFF
j_gene: TRBJ2-7; abundance: many; v_gene: TRBV6-1; d_gene: NA; CDR3nt: TGTGCCAGCAGTGAAAGCGTGGGGGCAGGGCAAGAGCAGTACTTC; CDR3aa: CASSESVGAGQEQYF
j_gene: TRBJ2-3; abundance: NA; v_gene: TRBV9; d_gene: TRBD2; CDR3nt: TGTGCCAGCAGCCCCCCGCGGGAGTTCACAGATACGCAGTATTTT; CDR3aa: CASSPPREFTDTQYF
j_gene: TRBJ1-2; abundance: NA; v_gene: TRBV28; d_gene: NA; CDR3nt: TGTGCCAGCAAAGAGACCTATGGCTACACCTTC; CDR3aa: CASKETYGYTF
j_gene: TRBJ1-1; abundance: many; v_gene: TRBV10-3; d_gene: NA; CDR3nt: TGTGCCATCAGTGAGTCGGTAGGACGGAACACTGAAGCTTTCTTT; CDR3aa: CAISESVGRNTEAFF
j_gene: TRBJ1-6; abundance: NA; v_gene: TRBV10-3; d_gene: TRBD1; CDR3nt: TGTGCCATCAGTTCGGGACAGAATTCACCCCTCCACTTT; CDR3aa: CAISSGQNSPLHF
j_gene: TRBJ1-1; abundance: NA; v_gene: TRBV19; d_gene: NA; CDR3nt: TGTGCCAGTAGTATATCGGCGAGTGGGACTGAAGCTTTCTTT; CDR3aa: CASSISASGTEAFF
j_gene: TRBJ2-7; abundance: NA; v_gene: TRBV7-2; d_gene: TRBD1; CDR3nt: TGTGCCAGCAGCGACAGACAGGGGCTTTCCTACGAGCAGTACTTC; CDR3aa: CASSDRQGLSYEQYF
j_gene: TRBJ2-3; abundance: few; v_gene: TRBV7-9; d_gene: NA; CDR3nt: TGTGCCAGCAGCTCCCGGGGGTCCCCAGATACGCAGTATTTT; CDR3aa: CASSSRGSPDTQYF
j_gene: TRBJ1-2; abundance: NA; v_gene: TRBV4-1; d_gene: NA; CDR3nt: TGCGCCAGCAGCCAAGATAACCAGGGGCCCTATGGCTACACCTTC; CDR3aa: CASSQDNQGPYGYTF
j_gene: TRBJ1-1; abundance: NA; v_gene: TRBV20-1; d_gene: NA; CDR3nt: TGCAGTGCTAGGGGACACGAGAACACTGAAGCTTTCTTT; CDR3aa: CSARGHENTEAFF
j_gene: TRBJ2-7; abundance: NA; v_gene: TRBV20-1; d_gene: TRBD1; CDR3nt: TGCAGTGCGGGACAGGGAGGGACGTCCTACGAGCAGTACTTC; CDR3aa: CSAGQGGTSYEQYF
j_gene: TRBJ1-6; abundance: few; v_gene: TRBV7-2; d_gene: TRBD1; CDR3nt: TGTGCCAGCAGGGGGACAGGGGTTAATTCACCCCTCCACTTT; CDR3aa: CASRGTGVNSPLHF
j_gene: TRBJ1-5; abundance: NA; v_gene: TRBV10-2; d_gene: NA; CDR3nt: TGCGCCAGCAGCGTCGGGGGACCCAATCAGCCCCAGCATTTT; CDR3aa: CASSVGGPNQPQHF
j_gene: TRBJ2-5; abundance: few; v_gene: TRBV20-1; d_gene: NA; CDR3nt: TGCACCCTGGACAGAAATCAAGAGACCCAGTACTTC; CDR3aa: CTLDRNQETQYF
j_gene: TRBJ2-1; abundance: many; v_gene: TRBV2; d_gene: TRBD1; CDR3nt: TGTGCCAGCAGTGGACAGGGGGCTCTGAATGAGCAGTTCTTC; CDR3aa: CASSGQGALNEQFF
j_gene: TRBJ2-7; abundance: NA; v_gene: TRBV28; d_gene: NA; CDR3nt: TGTGCCAGCAGTTTAAAGGTCGTCTACGAGCAGTACTTC; CDR3aa: CASSLKVVYEQYF
j_gene: TRBJ1-1; abundance: NA; v_gene: TRBV7-9; d_gene: NA; CDR3nt: TGTGCCAGCACCGCCGGCACAGGGTACACTGAAGCTTTCTTT; CDR3aa: CASTAGTGYTEAFF
j_gene: TRBJ2-4; abundance: NA; v_gene: TRBV20-1; d_gene: NA; CDR3nt: TGCAGTGCTACACGCGGGACTGTCGGGAGCAACATTCAGTACTTC; CDR3aa: CSATRGTVGSNIQYF
j_gene: TRBJ2-1; abundance: NA; v_gene: TRBV11-3; d_gene: NA; CDR3nt: TGTGCCAGCAGCCCGGAGGGGAGCTCCTACAATGAGCAGTTCTTC; CDR3aa: CASSPEGSSYNEQFF
j_gene: TRBJ2-5; abundance: NA; v_gene: TRBV18; d_gene: TRBD1; CDR3nt: TGTGCCAGCTCACTGACAGGGGCGTACCAAGAGACCCAGTACTTC; CDR3aa: CASSLTGAYQETQYF
j_gene: TRBJ2-5; abundance: few; v_gene: TRBV4-1; d_gene: NA; CDR3nt: TGCGCCAGCAGCCAAGAGGAAGTAGCCCAGTACTTC; CDR3aa: CASSQEEVAQYF
j_gene: TRBJ1-1; abundance: NA; v_gene: TRBV15; d_gene: NA; CDR3nt: TGTGCCACCAGCGAAGACAGGAGGAACACTGAAGCTTTCTTT; CDR3aa: CATSEDRRNTEAFF
j_gene: TRBJ2-1; abundance: NA; v_gene: TRBV6-1; d_gene: TRBD2; CDR3nt: TGTGCCAGCACCTTCGCGGGAGGCTACAATGAGCAGTTCTTC; CDR3aa: CASTFAGGYNEQFF
j_gene: TRBJ2-2; abundance: few; v_gene: TRBV3-1; d_gene: TRBD2; CDR3nt: TGTGCCAGCAGCCCTCGGACTAGCTCGGGCGGGGAGCTGTTTTTT; CDR3aa: CASSPRTSSGGELFF
j_gene: TRBJ2-7; abundance: many; v_gene: TRBV28; d_gene: TRBD1; CDR3nt: TGTGCCAGCAGTTTTAGTGGACAGGGATCCGAGCAGTACTTC; CDR3aa: CASSFSGQGSEQYF
j_gene: TRBJ1-5; abundance: few; v_gene: TRBV29-1; d_gene: NA; CDR3nt: TGCAGCGCAAGTGAGGGAAGCAATCAGCCCCAGCATTTT; CDR3aa: CSASEGSNQPQHF
j_gene: TRBJ2-7; abundance: many; v_gene: TRBV28; d_gene: TRBD2; CDR3nt: TGTGCCAGCAGTTCGACTAGCGGGAACCAGTACGAGCAGTACTTC; CDR3aa: CASSSTSGNQYEQYF
j_gene: TRBJ1-6; abundance: few; v_gene: TRBV6-1; d_gene: TRBD1; CDR3nt: TGTGCCAGCAGCATCCGGGACAGGGGGAGTTCACCCCTCCACTTT; CDR3aa: CASSIRDRGSSPLHF
j_gene: TRBJ2-5; abundance: few; v_gene: TRBV7-2; d_gene: NA; CDR3nt: TGTGCCAGCAGCAGGGTGGACCAAGAGACCCAGTACTTC; CDR3aa: CASSRVDQETQYF
j_gene: TRBJ2-5; abundance: once; v_gene: TRBV27; d_gene: NA; CDR3nt: TGTGCCAGCAGCCGCTCGGGGACCCCTACGGGTGACCAGTACTTC; CDR3aa: CASSRSGTPTGDQYF
j_gene: TRBJ2-7; abundance: NA; v_gene: TRBV3-1; d_gene: NA; CDR3nt: TGTGCCAGCAGCCAAGTAGAGCAGGACCCCTACGAGCAGTACTTC; CDR3aa: CASSQVEQDPYEQYF
j_gene: TRBJ2-7; abundance: many; v_gene: TRBV28; d_gene: TRBD2; CDR3nt: TGTGCCAGCAGCTTGGGCGGGGGTTCCTACGAGCAGTACTTC; CDR3aa: CASSLGGGSYEQYF
j_gene: TRBJ2-3; abundance: NA; v_gene: TRBV5-4; d_gene: TRBD1; CDR3nt: TGTGCCAGCAGACGGACAGGGGACGATACGCAGTATTTT; CDR3aa: CASRRTGDDTQYF
j_gene: TRBJ1-2; abundance: few; v_gene: TRBV6-6; d_gene: NA; CDR3nt: TGTGCCAGCAGTTACCTCCCCGGGGAGGGCTACACCTTC; CDR3aa: CASSYLPGEGYTF
j_gene: TRBJ2-2; abundance: once; v_gene: TRBV7-9; d_gene: NA; CDR3nt: TGTGCCAGCGGCTTACAGGGGGGGGCCGGGGAGCTGTTTTTT; CDR3aa: CASGLQGGAGELFF
j_gene: TRBJ2-7; abundance: NA; v_gene: TRBV20-1; d_gene: TRBD1; CDR3nt: TGCAGTGCTAGAGATGGGGACAGGGAGGGTTACGAGCAGTACTTC; CDR3aa: CSARDGDREGYEQYF
j_gene: TRBJ2-4; abundance: NA; v_gene: TRBV20-1; d_gene: NA; CDR3nt: TGCAGTGCTCCTCCAGGGAACCTCAAAAACATTCAGTACTTC; CDR3aa: CSAPPGNLKNIQYF
j_gene: TRBJ2-5; abundance: once; v_gene: TRBV4-3; d_gene: TRBD2; CDR3nt: TGCGCCAGCAGCACCAACTTAGCGGGCGAAGAGACCCAGTACTTC; CDR3aa: CASSTNLAGEETQYF
j_gene: TRBJ2-7; abundance: many; v_gene: TRBV20-1; d_gene: TRBD1; CDR3nt: TGCAGTGCTAGAGATCCAGGGACAGCTTCCTACGAGCAGTACTTC; CDR3aa: CSARDPGTASYEQYF
j_gene: TRBJ2-7; abundance: many; v_gene: TRBV24-1; d_gene: TRBD1; CDR3nt: TGTGCCACCAGTGATACCCGGGACAGCTCCTACGAGCAGTACTTC; CDR3aa: CATSDTRDSSYEQYF
j_gene: TRBJ2-7; abundance: NA; v_gene: TRBV27; d_gene: NA; CDR3nt: TGTGCCAGCAGTCCGCTTGACAGGTCCTACGAGCAGTACTTC; CDR3aa: CASSPLDRSYEQYF
j_gene: TRBJ2-2; abundance: NA; v_gene: TRBV6-5; d_gene: TRBD2; CDR3nt: TGTGCCAGCAGTTACTCGCGGATGGCCGGGGGGGCCACCGGGGAGCTGTTTTTT; CDR3aa: CASSYSRMAGGATGELFF
j_gene: TRBJ1-1; abundance: many; v_gene: TRBV2; d_gene: NA; CDR3nt: TGTGCCAGCAGCCTACATGGGGAGAACACTGAAGCTTTCTTT; CDR3aa: CASSLHGENTEAFF
j_gene: TRBJ1-1; abundance: NA; v_gene: TRBV5-1; d_gene: TRBD1; CDR3nt: TGCGCCAGCAGCTGGGGGGACAGGGGAGGGAACACTGAAGCTTTCTTT; CDR3aa: CASSWGDRGGNTEAFF
j_gene: TRBJ2-1; abundance: few; v_gene: TRBV6-2/TRBV6-3; d_gene: NA; CDR3nt: TGTGCCAGCAGTTACTCTGGCCTCAAACTCAATGAGCAGTTCTTC; CDR3aa: CASSYSGLKLNEQFF
j_gene: TRBJ2-7; abundance: NA; v_gene: TRBV20-1; d_gene: NA; CDR3nt: TGCAGGCAAGCTTTGTGGGGGATCTACGAGCAGTACTTC; CDR3aa: CRQALWGIYEQYF
j_gene: TRBJ2-7; abundance: NA; v_gene: TRBV20-1; d_gene: NA; CDR3nt: TGCAGTGCTAGAGAACGGGCCTACGAGCAGTACTTC; CDR3aa: CSARERAYEQYF